This is a list of T cell receptor beta chains from one sample in a study of blood T cell repertoires in COVID-19. TCRdb's table, derived via immunoSEQ multiplex PCR, lists solely in-frame clones and lacks some. This sample has 150,000 or so clones, with roughly 88% found just once. Sequences were obtained from peripheral blood. These receptors were collected from a woman in her fifties or sixties with COVID-19, enrolled during active disease. The CDR3 runs from the conserved cysteine through the conserved F or W. A D gene is named only where the DNA matches it firmly. Size values are once, few and many counts, or a class for expanded clones, and some rows have none.

d_gene: -; abundance: once; j_gene: TRBJ1-1; v_gene: TRBV5-1; CDR3aa: CASSLVGDLAFF; CDR3nt: TGCGCCAGCAGCTTGGTAGGGGATCTGGCTTTCTTT
d_gene: -; abundance: -; j_gene: TRBJ2-5; v_gene: TRBV6-2/TRBV6-3; CDR3aa: CASSYVLGGANRETQYF; CDR3nt: TGTGCCAGCAGTTACGTCTTGGGGGGGGCAAACCGGGAGACCCAGTACTTC
d_gene: TRBD1; abundance: -; j_gene: TRBJ1-2; v_gene: TRBV29-1; CDR3aa: CSTTGGGGYTF; CDR3nt: TGCAGTACAACAGGGGGCGGAGGCTACACCTTC
d_gene: TRBD1; abundance: -; j_gene: TRBJ2-1; v_gene: TRBV18; CDR3aa: CASSRDREYNEQFF; CDR3nt: TGTGCCAGCTCTCGGGACAGGGAATACAATGAGCAGTTCTTC
d_gene: -; abundance: few; j_gene: TRBJ1-1; v_gene: TRBV4-2; CDR3aa: CASAQGLRSTEAFF; CDR3nt: TGTGCCAGCGCACAGGGATTGAGAAGTACTGAAGCTTTCTTT
d_gene: TRBD2; abundance: once; j_gene: TRBJ2-7; v_gene: TRBV27; CDR3aa: CASSFHPLAGQYEQYF; CDR3nt: TGTGCCAGCAGTTTTCACCCCCTAGCGGGGCAGTACGAGCAGTACTTC
d_gene: -; abundance: -; j_gene: TRBJ1-3; v_gene: TRBV6-2/TRBV6-3; CDR3aa: CASSPGLFSGNTIYF; CDR3nt: TGTGCCAGCAGTCCGGGACTGTTCTCTGGAAACACCATATATTTT
d_gene: -; abundance: -; j_gene: TRBJ1-2; v_gene: TRBV6-5; CDR3aa: CASTGHGSNYGYTF; CDR3nt: TGTGCCAGCACTGGACATGGATCTAACTATGGCTACACCTTC
d_gene: -; abundance: -; j_gene: TRBJ2-7; v_gene: TRBV5-1; CDR3aa: CASSLAPGSYEQYF; CDR3nt: TGCGCCAGCAGCTTGGCTCCGGGGTCCTACGAGCAGTACTTC
d_gene: -; abundance: -; j_gene: TRBJ2-3; v_gene: TRBV7-3; CDR3aa: CASSLGTAGGTQYF; CDR3nt: TGTGCCAGCAGCTTAGGGACTGCCGGTGGTACGCAGTATTTT
d_gene: -; abundance: -; j_gene: TRBJ1-3; v_gene: TRBV9; CDR3aa: CASSVGRISGNTIYF; CDR3nt: TGTGCCAGCAGCGTAGGTAGAATCTCTGGAAACACCATATATTTT
d_gene: -; abundance: -; j_gene: TRBJ1-2; v_gene: TRBV19; CDR3aa: CASSISAVGIGYTF; CDR3nt: TGTGCCAGTAGTATCTCTGCGGTAGGCATTGGCTACACCTTC
d_gene: -; abundance: -; j_gene: TRBJ1-2; v_gene: TRBV6-5; CDR3aa: CASSYSAEANYGYTF; CDR3nt: TGTGCCAGCAGTTACTCGGCAGAAGCTAACTATGGCTACACCTTC
d_gene: -; abundance: -; j_gene: TRBJ2-1; v_gene: TRBV2; CDR3aa: CASSENGDSYNEQFF; CDR3nt: TGTGCCAGCAGTGAAAACGGGGATTCCTACAATGAGCAGTTCTTC
d_gene: TRBD1; abundance: -; j_gene: TRBJ2-7; v_gene: TRBV5-1; CDR3aa: CASSFALGQGYEQYF; CDR3nt: TGCGCCAGCAGCTTCGCCCTTGGACAGGGCTACGAGCAGTACTTC
d_gene: -; abundance: -; j_gene: TRBJ1-1; v_gene: TRBV12-3/TRBV12-4; CDR3aa: CASSLAGPTEAFF; CDR3nt: TGTGCCAGCAGTTTGGCAGGGCCCACTGAAGCTTTCTTT
d_gene: -; abundance: -; j_gene: TRBJ1-6; v_gene: TRBV27; CDR3aa: CASSFRDISPLHF; CDR3nt: TGTGCCAGCAGTTTCCGGGACATTTCACCCCTCCACTTT
d_gene: -; abundance: few; j_gene: TRBJ2-7; v_gene: TRBV2; CDR3aa: CASSRVYEQYF; CDR3nt: TGTGCCAGCAGCAGGGTCTACGAGCAGTACTTC